The 28 T cell receptor beta chains listed next were all sequenced from one sample in a study of cytomegalovirus exposure and HLA in healthy donors. PCR involved 60 Vbeta and 13 Jbeta primers. Sequencing was performed with immunoSEQ multiplex PCR; in TCRdb, only in-frame clones are kept and a portion is missing. Of around 140,000 clones listed, about 72% are singletons. The source material was PBMCs. These TCRs come from a female donor in good health and CMV-seronegative.

The chain carries TRBV29-1 and TRBJ2-7; 7 bases line up with TRBD2. This CDR3 comprises 17 residues. Germline CDR1 reads SQVTM; CDR2 reads ANQGSEA. Germline trimming cut 7 bases from V and 0 bases from J; bases unmatched to any gene: 18. Written as DNA, the CDR3 is TGCAGCGCCTCCCGAGGGAGGGGCCAGACTAGCTCCTACGAGCAGTACTTC. Amino acid sequence: CSASRGRGQTSSYEQYF.

The chain is built from TRBV29-1 and TRBJ1-2; TRBD1 matches 9 bases. The CDR3 covers 14 residues. Germline V gene lookup returns CDR1 SQVTM and CDR2 ANQGSEA. The V segment lost 4 bases and the J segment 4 bases; nucleotides outside the gene matches: 7. CDR3 in amino acids: CSVALGTGSYGYTF. The CDR3 coding sequence is TGCAGCGTTGCCCTAGGGACAGGGAGCTATGGCTACACCTTC.

This clone has a handful of counts. The rearrangement uses TRBV5-8 and TRBJ2-3; D may be TRBD2 (6 bases). Germline CDR1 SGHTS, CDR2 YDEGEE. The V end lost 3 bases, the J end lost 6 bases, and 11 bases lay between the germline ends. The CDR3 length is 13 residues. The CDR3 here is CASSSERVDTQYF. CDR3 DNA: TGTGCCAGCAGCTCAGAGCGGGTTGATACGCAGTATTTT.

V and J are TRBV27 and TRBJ2-6; D remains unclear. V shed 6 bases and J shed 0 bases, with 9 bases lying between them. CDR1 and CDR2 from the germline V gene are MNHEY and SMNVEV (reference sequence). This CDR3 region has 15 residues. CDR3 sequence reads: CASRISVSGANVLTF. CDR3 nucleotides: TGTGCCAGCAGAATTAGTGTCTCTGGGGCCAACGTCCTGACTTTC.

The chain couples TRBV28 to TRBJ2-4; tentatively, D is TRBD1 (6 bases). This CDR3 contains 16 residues. Germline assignment: CDR1 MDHEN and CDR2 SYDVKM. Trimming removed 4 bases at V and 1 base at J, with 14 bases between. In DNA form, the CDR3 reads TGTGCCAGCAGTTCCGGACAGCAAGGGGCCAAAAACATTCAGTACTTC. Translating it yields CASSSGQQGAKNIQYF.

This sequence joins TRBV30 and TRBJ1-5; TRBD1 is a possible D gene (5 bases). The CDR3 has 16 amino acids. Per germline, CDR1 GTSNPN and CDR2 SVGIG (reference sequence). The V and J ends lost 0 bases and 3 bases respectively, with 15 bases between them. CDR3 loop: CAWSVRAGPPNQPQHF. The CDR3 coding sequence is TGTGCCTGGAGTGTCCGAGCAGGGCCCCCCAATCAGCCCCAGCATTTT.

The chain couples TRBV9 to TRBJ2-3, with D perhaps TRBD2 (5 bases). V gave up 5 bases and J gave up 2 bases, with 15 bases separating them. The CDR3 contains 15 residues. CDR1 and CDR2 from the germline V gene are SGDLS and YYNGEE. The CDR3 region is CASSRTPHNTDTQYF. Written as DNA, the CDR3 is TGTGCCAGCAGTCGGACTCCGCATAACACAGATACGCAGTATTTT.

The rearrangement joins TRBV4-3 to TRBJ1-5, with a weak D call TRBD1 (6 bases). Deletions cut 0 bases from V and 8 bases from J, with 14 bases between. The CDR3 covers 15 residues. Germline V gene sequence: CDR1 LGHNA, CDR2 YSLEER. For the CDR3, the DNA is TGCGCCAGCAGCCAAGAGGAGGGGGGGCGGGAGCCCCAGCATTTT. Translating gives CASSQEEGGREPQHF.

This chain connects TRBV5-1 to TRBJ2-5, with 14 bases identical to TRBD2. Germline V gene data show CDR1 as SGHRS and CDR2 as YFSETQ. V shed 2 bases and J 7 bases; nucleotides not matched to a gene: 4. CDR3 length equals 15 residues. The CDR3 sequence: CASSFGTSGRGTQYF. CDR3 bases: TGCGCCAGCAGCTTCGGGACTAGCGGGAGAGGGACCCAGTACTTC.

As for this clone: In the same sample, other DNA sequences code for this CDR3. This chain joins TRBV19 and TRBJ1-1; the match to TRBD1 covers 8 bases. J gave up 4 bases and V 3 bases, and 1 base lay outside the gene matches. The CDR3 runs to 13 residues. Germline assignment: CDR1 LNHDA and CDR2 SQIVND (reference sequence). The CDR3 DNA reads TGTGCCAGTAGTATTACAGGGGGCACTGAAGCTTTCTTT. It is translated as CASSITGGTEAFF.

This chain links TRBV5-1 with TRBJ1-2; D possibly corresponds to TRBD1 (6 bases). V was cut by 4 bases and J by 4 bases, with 20 bases left in between. CDR3 length: 16 amino acids. Germline CDR1 is SGHRS and CDR2 is YFSETQ. CDR3 protein: CASSTLGGGPGYGYTF. DNA of the CDR3: TGCGCCAGCAGCACACTAGGCGGGGGGCCGGGCTATGGCTACACCTTC. The whole variable domain, remainder taken from reference TRBV5-1 and TRBJ1-2, is KAGVTQTPRYLIKTRGQQVTLSCSPISGHRSVSWYQQTPGQGLQFLFEYFSETQRNKGNFPGRFSGRQFSNSRSEMNVSTLELGDSALYLCASSTLGGGPGYGYTFGSGTRLTVV.

The genes are TRBV7-3 and TRBJ2-1; 12 nucleotides agree with TRBD2. CDR1 and CDR2 from the germline V gene are SGHTA and FQGTGA. The CDR3 is 15 amino acids. V lost 4 bases and J lost 10; bases outside the gene matches: 8. CDR3 sequence reads: CASSSTSGRVQEQFF. CDR3 DNA: TGTGCCAGCAGCTCGACTAGCGGGAGAGTGCAGGAGCAGTTCTTC.

This rearrangement joins TRBV29-1 to TRBJ2-1; 10 nucleotides align to TRBD2. Per germline, CDR1 SQVTM and CDR2 ANQGSEA. J was trimmed by 6 bases and V by 0 bases; bases with no gene match: 2. This CDR3 spans 14 amino acids. As DNA, the CDR3 is TGCAGCGTTGAAGACTTAGCGGGAGGCAATGAGCAGTTCTTC. It codes for CSVEDLAGGNEQFF.

The V gene is TRBV7-3, the J gene TRBJ2-5; 8 bases match TRBD1. The CDR3 runs to 14 residues. Germline CDR1 and CDR2: SGHTA and FQGTGA. V dropped 1 base and J dropped 5; count of bases not matched to a gene: 3. Written as DNA, the CDR3 is TGTGCCAGCAGCTTAAAGGCAGGGGGCGAGACCCAGTACTTC. It is translated as CASSLKAGGETQYF.

This chain's CDR3 is CASSLDRGMNTEAFF. CDR3 DNA sequence: TGCGCCAGCAGCTTGGACAGGGGCATGAACACTGAAGCTTTCTTT. J is TRBJ1-1 and V is TRBV5-1; the match to TRBD1 covers 7 bases. The CDR3 spans 15 residues. Germline trimming cut 0 bases from V and 0 bases from J; bases unmatched to any gene: 2. Germline V gene sequence: CDR1 SGHRS, CDR2 YFSETQ. Together with reference TRBV5-1 and TRBJ1-1, the CDR3 gives the full variable domain: KAGVTQTPRYLIKTRGQQVTLSCSPISGHRSVSWYQQTPGQGLQFLFEYFSETQRNKGNFPGRFSGRQFSNSRSEMNVSTLELGDSALYLCASSLDRGMNTEAFFGQGTRLTVV.

V usage is TRBV7-9 and J usage is TRBJ2-7; TRBD2 might be the D (6 bases). The CDR3 spans 15 residues. V was shortened by 5 bases and J by 3 bases, with 17 bases between the two germline ends. Germline V CDR1 and CDR2: SEHNR, FQNEAQ (reference sequence). In nucleotides, the CDR3 is TGTGCCAGCAGCCCCCAGGGCGGGGCGCGCTACGAGCAGTACTTC. Amino acid sequence: CASSPQGGARYEQYF.

This clone showed up just a few times. The chain is built from TRBV5-1 and TRBJ2-7, with 7 positions matching TRBD2. Germline loops: CDR1 SGHRS, CDR2 YFSETQ. This CDR3 has 14 amino acids. After removal of 3 bases from V and 7 bases from J, the junction contained 10 bases not matched to a gene. The CDR3 region is CASSSQGRAGEQYF. The DNA of the CDR3 is TGCGCCAGCAGCTCCCAAGGGAGGGCCGGGGAGCAGTACTTC. Looking up the rest from reference TRBV5-1 and TRBJ2-7 gives the full variable domain: KAGVTQTPRYLIKTRGQQVTLSCSPISGHRSVSWYQQTPGQGLQFLFEYFSETQRNKGNFPGRFSGRQFSNSRSEMNVSTLELGDSALYLCASSSQGRAGEQYFGPGTRLTVT.

The chain carries TRBV5-1 and TRBJ2-1; the D is unclear. Germline V gene data show CDR1 as SGHRS and CDR2 as YFSETQ. Deletions cut 4 bases from V and 4 bases from J, with 9 bases between. The CDR3 consists of 13 residues. CDR3 sequence: CASSGPGYNEQFF. The CDR3, as DNA: TGCGCCAGCAGCGGTCCAGGATACAATGAGCAGTTCTTC.

The rearrangement links TRBV11-2 to TRBJ2-7; 7 bases fit TRBD2. The V gene end was trimmed by 2 bases and the J gene end by 4 bases; junction bases not matched to a gene: 8. Germline V gives CDR1 SGHAT, CDR2 FQNNGV. The CDR3 has 15 residues. CDR3: CASSLTTGGGYEQYF. In DNA form, the CDR3 reads TGTGCCAGCAGCTTAACGACGGGAGGTGGGTACGAGCAGTACTTC.

V is TRBV5-1 and J is TRBJ2-2, with a weak D call TRBD1 (6 bases). The germline gives CDR1 SGHRS, CDR2 YFSETQ. The CDR3 length is 15 residues. V lost 1 base to trimming and J lost 4 bases, with 11 bases between them. The CDR3 DNA reads as TGCGCCAGCAGCTTGAGAGGGGGTCTCACCGGGGAGCTGTTTTTT. This sequence encodes CASSLRGGLTGELFF.

The V gene is TRBV7-8, the J gene TRBJ2-7, with 12 bases identical to TRBD2. The CDR3 consists of 14 residues. Germline trimming cut 8 bases from V and 6 bases from J; bases unmatched to any gene: 8. CDR1 and CDR2 from the germline V gene are SGHVS and FQNEAQ. Written as DNA, the CDR3 is TGTGCCAGCGGGCCGGGACTAGCGGGCTTCGAGCAGTACTTC. It encodes CASGPGLAGFEQYF. The full variable domain, in which reference TRBV7-8 and TRBJ2-7 provide the parts outside the CDR3, is GAGVSQSPRYKVAKRGQDVALRCDPISGHVSLFWYQQALGQGPEFLTYFQNEAQLDKSGLPSDRFFAERPEGSVSTLKIQRTQQEDSAVYLCASGPGLAGFEQYFGPGTRLTVT.

V and J are TRBV29-1 and TRBJ2-1; 9 bases align to TRBD2. The V segment lost 6 bases and the J segment 7 bases; nucleotides outside the gene matches: 10. Germline loops: CDR1 SQVTM, CDR2 ANQGSEA. CDR3 length equals 14 residues. This chain's CDR3 is CSVTGGLALNEQFF. DNA for the CDR3: TGCAGCGTCACCGGGGGACTAGCCCTTAATGAGCAGTTCTTC.

This chain connects TRBV4-1 to TRBJ1-4, with D tentatively TRBD1 (6 bases). This CDR3 contains 16 residues. The germline V and J ends were trimmed by 2 bases and 6 bases, with 16 bases remaining between them. Germline CDR1 MGHRA, CDR2 YSYEKL. In DNA form, the CDR3 reads TGCGCCAGCAGCCAACAACCCCAGGGGAGGGATGAAAAACTGTTTTTT. Its translation is CASSQQPQGRDEKLFF.

The chain recombines TRBV14 with TRBJ1-2, with 7 bases identical to TRBD1. CDR3 length equals 11 residues. With V trimmed by 3 bases and J by 14 bases, 6 bases remained unmatched. CDR1 SGHDN and CDR2 FVKESK come from the germline V gene. The CDR3, as DNA: TGTGCCAGCAGCCATCCCAGGGGGAGAACCTTC. This codes for CASSHPRGRTF.

The CDR3 protein is CASMGQGNTEAFF. The DNA of the CDR3 is TGTGCCAGCATGGGGCAGGGGAACACTGAAGCTTTCTTT. The V call is TRBV6-1, the J call TRBJ1-1, with D maybe TRBD1 (5 bases). Germline V gives CDR1 MNHNS, CDR2 SASEGT. The CDR3 extends over 13 amino acids. V shed 7 bases and J shed 1 base, with 10 bases lying between them.

The rearrangement joins TRBV7-3 to TRBJ2-6, with 11 nucleotides matching TRBD2. The CDR3 is made up of 19 amino acids. The germline V gene encodes CDR1 SGHTA and CDR2 FQGTGA. Trimming cost V 2 bases and J 1 base; bases outside gene matches: 7. CDR3 in DNA: TGTGCCAGCAGCTTATCGAGGACTAGCGGGCGTTCTGGGGCCAACGTCCTGACTTTC. Translating gives CASSLSRTSGRSGANVLTF.

J is TRBJ2-7 and V is TRBV11-2, with TRBD1 identical over 10 bases. Trimming took 4 bases from V and 4 from J; bases not matched to a gene: 4. Germline CDR1 is SGHAT and CDR2 is FQNNGV. The CDR3 is 14 amino acids. CDR3 DNA: TGTGCCAGCAGCTGGGACAGGGGTCTTTACGAGCAGTACTTC. Translated, it gives CASSWDRGLYEQYF.

This clone occurred once. The CDR3 DNA sequence: TGTGCCAGTAGTATGGGAGGCAGCACAGATACGCAGTATTTT. It is translated as CASSMGGSTDTQYF. The rearrangement joins TRBV19 to TRBJ2-3; maybe TRBD2 (6 bases). The germline V and J ends were trimmed by 3 bases and 0 bases, with 7 bases remaining between them. Germline V lookup: CDR1 LNHDA, CDR2 SQIVND (reference sequence). The CDR3 runs 14 residues.